This is a list of T cell receptor beta chains from one sample in a study of PD-1 blockade in classical Hodgkin lymphoma. Profiled with immunoSEQ multiplex PCR; TCRdb holds only in-frame clones, not every one. The table has around 150,000 clones, around 84% seen once; the top ten hold roughly 9.2%. Here the sequenced sample was peripheral blood mononuclear cells (PBMCs), taken before the second cycle of nivolumab. These receptors came from a human donor with classical Hodgkin lymphoma. The conserved cysteine and the conserved F or W are not part of the CDR3 here.

v_call,j_call,cdr3_length,cdr3_aa
TRBV29-1,TRBJ2-3,11,SVYKPGTDTQY
TRBV7-9,TRBJ2-2,17,ASSPAPTGEWINTGELF
TRBV10-3,TRBJ2-3,13,AISEFEGTTDTQY
TRBV4-3,TRBJ2-7,13,ASSQDWGSSYEQY
TRBV6-5,TRBJ2-3,14,ASSYSPGGAGDTQY
TRBV6-1,TRBJ2-1,13,ASSGQSFSYNEQF
TRBV6-6,TRBJ1-2,11,ASSKTVFYGYT
TRBV10-3,TRBJ2-5,9,AISEQETQY
TRBV13,TRBJ2-3,12,ASSSNSRGDTQY
TRBV27,TRBJ2-3,13,ASSLPGLGTDTQY
TRBV6-1,TRBJ2-1,13,ASSAGTTPYNEQF
TRBV18,TRBJ2-6,13,ASSPIGTGANVLT